These 30 T cell receptor beta chains share one sample of origin, sequenced in a study of beta chain features in type 1 diabetes. Study-level findings and limits: Among patients with Type 1 diabetes, TCRB CDR3s were moderately but significantly shorter in every one of the four CD4+ subsets.

The authors reverse transcribed all of the isolated RNA, so sequencing captured expressed TCRB transcripts. TCRdb's copy holds only in-frame clones and misses some; the assay was immunoSEQ multiplex PCR. This sample has some 160,000 clones, with roughly 9% found just once. These receptors' antigens are unknown. Sequences were obtained from central memory CD4+ T cells from blood. The receptors come from a woman aged 30 to 39 with type 1 diabetes.

V usage is TRBV5-4 and J usage is TRBJ1-1; TRBD1 aligns across 10 bases. CDR3 size: 16 residues. V was pared by 4 bases and J by 0 bases, with 6 bases of the junction left unmatched. CDR1 SGHNT and CDR2 YYREEE come from the germline V gene (reference sequence). CDR3 DNA sequence: TGTGCCAGCAGCGCGGGGACAGGGGCTATGAACACTGAAGCTTTCTTT. Translation: CASSAGTGAMNTEAFF.

The rearrangement links TRBV19 to TRBJ2-7; 7 bases map to TRBD2. The CDR3 spans 14 residues. V trimming: 4 bases; J trimming: 4 bases; junction bases outside the gene matches: 7. Germline V gene data show CDR1 as LNHDA and CDR2 as SQIVND (reference sequence). In DNA, the CDR3 is TGTGCCAGTAGTAAACGCGGGAGAGAATACGAGCAGTACTTC. This gives the protein CASSKRGREYEQYF.

The table lists this clone with a few counts. The chain combines TRBV25-1 with TRBJ1-2; no firm D call. Trimming took off 2 bases at V and 6 bases at J, with 13 bases between the two ends. CDR1 is MGHDK and CDR2 is SYGVNS in the germline V gene. CDR3 size: 14 residues. CDR3: CASSENPELDGYTF. CDR3 nucleotides: TGTGCCAGCAGTGAAAATCCTGAGCTTGATGGCTACACCTTC.

This clone has more than one count but fewer than ten. CDR3 residues: CASSPGTDYGYTF. DNA of the CDR3: TGTGCCAGCAGCCCCGGGACAGACTATGGCTACACCTTC. The chain couples TRBV11-2 to TRBJ1-2, with 7 bases matching TRBD1. Germline values: CDR1 SGHAT, CDR2 FQNNGV. This CDR3 comprises 13 residues. After removal of 5 bases from V and 3 bases from J, the junction contained 3 bases not matched to a gene.

A few counts support this clone. V is TRBV11-2 and J is TRBJ1-1; perhaps TRBD1 as D (6 bases). Trimming took off 2 bases at V and 3 bases at J, with 10 bases between the two ends. The CDR3 is 14 amino acids. CDR1 and CDR2 (germline): SGHAT, FQNNGV. The CDR3 region is CASSLWEGDTEAFF. CDR3 nucleotides: TGTGCCAGCAGCTTATGGGAGGGGGACACTGAAGCTTTCTTT. The full variable domain, its missing parts supplied by reference TRBV11-2 and TRBJ1-1, is EAGVAQSPRYKIIEKRQSVAFWCNPISGHATLYWYQQILGQGPKLLIQFQNNGVVDDSQLPKDRFSAERLKGVDSTLKIQPAKLEDSAVYLCASSLWEGDTEAFFGQGTRLTVV.

The gene calls are TRBV29-1 and TRBJ2-7; D may be TRBD2 (6 bases). The CDR3 consists of 14 residues. Germline loops: CDR1 SQVTM, CDR2 ANQGSEA. V gave up 4 bases and J gave up 3 bases, with 16 bases separating them. The CDR3 spells CSVVLPSVGYEQYF. The CDR3 DNA is TGCAGCGTTGTACTCCCTAGCGTCGGCTACGAGCAGTACTTC.

The chain combines TRBV29-1 with TRBJ1-2; the D is unclear. CDR1 SQVTM and CDR2 ANQGSEA come from the germline V gene. The CDR3 sequence is 15 residues long. The V gene lost 2 bases and the J gene lost 1 base, with 14 bases spanning the gap. CDR3 sequence: CSVERNVGVNYGYTF. The CDR3 DNA follows: TGCAGCGTTGAACGTAACGTCGGGGTTAACTATGGCTACACCTTC.

This clone appeared a few times. The rearrangement joins TRBV29-1 to TRBJ2-2, with D possibly matching TRBD2 (5 bases). Germline V gene sequence: CDR1 SQVTM, CDR2 ANQGSEA. The CDR3 has 14 amino acids. Trimming left V 7 bases short and J 1 base short, with 13 bases between. This CDR3 is CSGGQGGNTGELFF. DNA of the CDR3: TGCAGCGGCGGGCAAGGCGGGAACACCGGGGAGCTGTTTTTT.

The chain has TRBV28 and TRBJ2-7; 10 bases are shared with TRBD2. Germline CDR1 reads MDHEN; CDR2 reads SYDVKM. The CDR3 runs to 16 residues. Unmatched junction bases numbered 9, after V lost 6 bases and J lost 1 base. CDR3 bases: TGTGCCAGCAGCTCCCCAGCTAGCGGGAGATCCTACGAGCAGTACTTC. Translating it yields CASSSPASGRSYEQYF.

This clone was seen only a few times. CDR3 residues: CASRGPSAAKNIQYF. The CDR3 nucleotides read TGTGCCAGCAGAGGTCCTAGCGCAGCCAAAAACATTCAGTACTTC. This chain connects TRBV2 to TRBJ2-4; D possibly corresponds to TRBD2 (6 bases). Trimming cost V 6 bases and J 0 bases, with 12 bases left between them. CDR3 length: 15 amino acids. Germline V gives CDR1 SNHLY, CDR2 FYNNEI.

This clone was counted at least ten times. J is TRBJ2-1 and V is TRBV4-2, with D perhaps matching TRBD2 (5 bases). The CDR3 is 18 amino acids. Trimming cost V 0 bases and J 5 bases, with 20 bases left between them. CDR1 is LGHNA and CDR2 is YNFKEQ in the germline V gene. CDR3 coding DNA: TGTGCCAGCAGCCAAGATTATCGCGGGTACAGCAAAGACAATGAGCAGTTCTTC. It codes for CASSQDYRGYSKDNEQFF.

The V call is TRBV27, the J call TRBJ2-1; 7 bases line up with TRBD2. CDR1 and CDR2 from the germline V gene are MNHEY and SMNVEV (reference sequence). The V segment lost 5 bases and the J segment 5 bases; nucleotides outside the gene matches: 21. The CDR3 runs 19 residues. Written as DNA, the CDR3 is TGTGCCAGCAGTCCTCCTCAAGGACTAGGGCTAGGTCTCCACAATGAGCAGTTCTTC. Its translation is CASSPPQGLGLGLHNEQFF.

For the CDR3, the DNA is TGTGCCAGCGGGGAGACAGGGTATGGCTACACCTTC. Translating it yields CASGETGYGYTF. The chain joins TRBV6-5 to TRBJ1-2; 7 bases agree with TRBD1. Germline V lookup: CDR1 MNHEY, CDR2 SVGAGI. The CDR3 extends over 12 amino acids. Germline trimming cut 8 bases from V and 5 bases from J; bases unmatched to any gene: 5.

This chain uses TRBV6-5 with TRBJ2-2, with D uncertain. Looked up from germline, CDR1 is MNHEY and CDR2 is SVGAGI. V was shortened by 2 bases and J by 0 bases, with 7 bases between the two germline ends. This CDR3 is built from 15 residues. The CDR3 DNA reads TGTGCCAGCAGTTACATAGTCGCGAACACCGGGGAGCTGTTTTTT. It codes for CASSYIVANTGELFF.

The rearrangement joins TRBV27 to TRBJ1-5; maybe TRBD1 (5 bases). The CDR3 is 15 amino acids. CDR1 MNHEY and CDR2 SMNVEV come from the germline V gene (reference sequence). V was trimmed by 2 bases and J by 5 bases, leaving 13 bases between them. The CDR3 loop is CASSLLGPGDQPQHF. CDR3 coding DNA: TGTGCCAGCAGTTTACTGGGGCCTGGGGATCAGCCCCAGCATTTT.

The gene calls are TRBV5-1 and TRBJ2-7; D possibly corresponds to TRBD2 (6 bases). Deletions cut 1 base from V and 2 bases from J, with 13 bases between. CDR1 is SGHRS and CDR2 is YFSETQ in the germline V gene. The CDR3 has 15 residues. The CDR3 here is CASSLSGRGTYEQYF. CDR3 DNA: TGCGCCAGCAGCTTGAGTGGCCGGGGGACCTACGAGCAGTACTTC.

This clone occurred a few times. The chain employs TRBV4-1 and TRBJ2-7, with D maybe TRBD1 (6 bases). Per germline, CDR1 MGHRA and CDR2 YSYEKL. V lost 0 bases, J lost 3 bases, and 12 bases lay in between. The CDR3 totals 15 residues. CDR3 bases: TGCGCCAGCAGCCAAGATCGGGACAAAAGCTACGAGCAGTACTTC. Translation gives CASSQDRDKSYEQYF.

This clone was observed a few times. The rearrangement links TRBV14 to TRBJ2-5; D is uncertain. Trimming took 6 bases from V and 4 from J, leaving 9 bases between them. Per the germline V gene, CDR1 is SGHDN and CDR2 is FVKESK. The CDR3 contains 12 residues. CDR3 amino acids: CASRKTGETQYF. The CDR3 DNA is TGTGCCAGCAGAAAGACGGGAGAGACCCAGTACTTC.

The chain uses TRBV6-5 and TRBJ2-1; 7 nucleotides line up with TRBD1. J gave up 8 bases and V 5 bases, and 6 bases lay outside the gene matches. Germline-derived CDR1 and CDR2 are MNHEY and SVGAGI. The CDR3 totals 13 residues. The CDR3 sequence: CASSKRQGHEQFF. DNA of the CDR3: TGTGCCAGCAGTAAAAGACAGGGTCATGAGCAGTTCTTC.

This clone was detected only a few times. The chain links TRBV7-9 to TRBJ2-3, with a weak D call TRBD2 (6 bases). V lost 3 bases to trimming and J lost 4 bases, with 11 bases between them. Germline lookup yields CDR1 SEHNR and CDR2 FQNEAQ (reference sequence). This CDR3 region has 14 residues. The CDR3: CASSFFPGADTQYF. The CDR3 nucleotides are TGTGCCAGCAGCTTTTTTCCGGGGGCAGATACGCAGTATTTT.

This clone was picked up a small number of times. V and J are TRBV18 and TRBJ2-3; perhaps TRBD1 as D (6 bases). The CDR3 is 18 residues long. V was pared by 3 bases and J by 2 bases, with 21 bases between. The germline V gene has CDR1 KGHSH and CDR2 LQKENI. The CDR3 is CASSPRSPQGRPTDTQYF. Written as DNA, the CDR3 is TGTGCCAGCTCACCCCGAAGCCCGCAGGGGCGACCCACAGATACGCAGTATTTT.

This clone came up a few times. This chain uses TRBV27 with TRBJ2-7, with TRBD2 identical over 9 bases. Germline assignment: CDR1 MNHEY and CDR2 SMNVEV (reference sequence). V lost 5 bases, J lost 0 bases, and 2 bases stayed unmatched. This CDR3 has 14 amino acids. The CDR3 DNA reads TGTGCCAGCAGTCTAGCGGGATTCTCCTACGAGCAGTACTTC. It specifies CASSLAGFSYEQYF.

This chain links TRBV10-3 with TRBJ1-1, with 7 nucleotides matching TRBD1. This CDR3 contains 13 residues. With 4 bases clipped from V and 3 bases from J, the junction kept 2 bases outside the gene matches. Germline assignment: CDR1 ENHRY and CDR2 SYGVKD. The CDR3 sequence: CAISADRDTEAFF. CDR3 nucleotides: TGTGCCATCAGTGCAGACAGGGACACTGAAGCTTTCTTT.

V usage is TRBV2 and J usage is TRBJ2-2; D uncertain. Germline CDR1 reads SNHLY; CDR2 reads FYNNEI. Between the trimmed V and J ends, which lost 7 bases and 6 bases, there was a span of 9 bases. The CDR3 spans 12 residues. Here the CDR3 reads CASTRVPGELFF. CDR3 sequence (DNA): TGTGCCAGCACCCGAGTTCCCGGGGAGCTGTTTTTT.

The rearrangement joins TRBV30 to TRBJ1-2, with D perhaps matching TRBD1 (6 bases). V lost 4 bases and J 5 bases, leaving 17 bases between the germline ends. The V gene's germline CDR1 is GTSNPN and CDR2 SVGIG (reference sequence). CDR3 length: 14 residues. This CDR3 reads CAWTTQGGEYGYTF. The CDR3 DNA reads TGTGCCTGGACCACACAGGGTGGGGAATATGGCTACACCTTC. Variable domain in full (rest from reference TRBV30 and TRBJ1-2): SQTIHQWPATLVQPVGSPLSLECTVEGTSNPNLYWYRQAAGRGLQLLFYSVGIGQISSEVPQNLSASRPQDRQFILSSKKLLLSDSGFYLCAWTTQGGEYGYTFGSGTRLTVV.

The chain couples TRBV5-4 to TRBJ2-5, with a tentative D call TRBD1 (5 bases). The germline CDR1 and CDR2 sequences are SGHNT and YYREEE (reference sequence). Trimming took 4 bases from V and 2 from J, leaving 15 bases between them. The CDR3 consists of 15 residues. CDR3 DNA: TGTGCCAGCAGCGTAGGGGAAGAGGTACAAGAGACCCAGTACTTC. Translation gives CASSVGEEVQETQYF.

The chain recombines TRBV6-5 with TRBJ1-1; TRBD1 might be the D (5 bases). Germline lookup yields CDR1 MNHEY and CDR2 SVGAGI. This CDR3 is built from 14 residues. The V and J ends lost 7 bases and 1 base respectively, with 13 bases between them. CDR3 in DNA: TGTGCCAGCATCCAACAGACAGAGAACACTGAAGCTTTCTTT. This sequence encodes CASIQQTENTEAFF.

The chain uses TRBV15 and TRBJ2-5; 7 bases are shared with TRBD1. J was trimmed by 2 bases and V by 5 bases; bases with no gene match: 5. The germline V gene has CDR1 LNHNV and CDR2 YYDKDF (reference sequence). The CDR3 has 14 amino acids. The CDR3 DNA follows: TGTGCCACCAGCGGGGGACAGATACAAGAGACCCAGTACTTC. This gives the protein CATSGGQIQETQYF.

In this sample, this clone turned up a few times. The gene calls are TRBV19 and TRBJ1-1; D ambiguous. Germline V gives CDR1 LNHDA, CDR2 SQIVND (reference sequence). The germline V and J ends were trimmed by 3 bases and 1 base, with 6 bases remaining between them. The CDR3 is 13 residues long. The CDR3 loop reads CASSITGNTEAFF. DNA for the CDR3: TGTGCCAGTAGTATTACGGGGAACACTGAAGCTTTCTTT.

This clone was seen a handful of times. The V and J genes are TRBV29-1 and TRBJ2-1; tentatively, D is TRBD1 (6 bases). The ends were cut back, 7 bases at V and 7 bases at J, with 11 bases in the middle. This CDR3 has 11 amino acids. Germline V gene sequence: CDR1 SQVTM, CDR2 ANQGSEA. The chain's CDR3 is CSATQGNEQFF. The CDR3 bases are TGCAGCGCCACCCAGGGGAATGAGCAGTTCTTC.